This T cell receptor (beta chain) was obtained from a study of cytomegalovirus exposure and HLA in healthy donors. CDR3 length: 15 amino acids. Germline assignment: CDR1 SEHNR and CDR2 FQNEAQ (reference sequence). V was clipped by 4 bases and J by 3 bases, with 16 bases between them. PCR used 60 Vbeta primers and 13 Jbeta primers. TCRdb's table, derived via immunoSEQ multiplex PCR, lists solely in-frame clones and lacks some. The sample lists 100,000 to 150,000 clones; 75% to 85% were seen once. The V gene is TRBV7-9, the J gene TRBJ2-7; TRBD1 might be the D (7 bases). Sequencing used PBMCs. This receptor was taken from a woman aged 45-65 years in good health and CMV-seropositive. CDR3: CASSSGQEGGYEQYF. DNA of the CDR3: TGTGCCAGCAGCTCCGGACAGGAGGGCGGCTACGAGCAGTACTTC.